This passage covers 14 T cell receptor beta chains from one sample sequenced in a study of molecular identifiers for immune sequencing clone quantification. TCRdb itself ran the PCR reads through MiXCR, one entry per CDR3 protein. Here the sample spans about 510,000 distinct CDR3 sequences, 25% being singletons. Sequencing used naive CD8+ T cells from blood, with Jurkat cell RNA spiked in. Subset noted: FACS-sorted CD8+CD4-CCR7+CD45RA+ naive T cells. The source of these receptors is a human donor in good health. Some libraries in this study had Jurkat cell RNA spiked in.

The chain carries TRBV13 and TRBJ2-1; possible D gene TRBD1, 6 bases. The germline V and J ends were trimmed by 1 base and 1 base, with 11 bases remaining between them. The germline V gene encodes CDR1 PRHDT and CDR2 FYEKMQ (reference sequence). The CDR3 is made up of 16 amino acids. CDR3 sequence: CASSLEGDGSYNEQFF. CDR3 DNA: TGTGCCAGCAGCTTAGAGGGGGATGGGTCCTACAATGAGCAGTTCTTC.

This clonotype was observed at least ten times. The rearrangement links TRBV5-6 to TRBJ1-4; the D gene is possibly TRBD1 (6 bases). The CDR3 covers 14 residues. V was trimmed by 2 bases and J by 6 bases, leaving 11 bases between them. The germline CDR1 and CDR2 sequences are SGHDT and YYEEEE. The CDR3 reads CASSFYGTYEKLFF. CDR3 sequence (DNA): TGTGCCAGCAGCTTTTACGGGACATATGAAAAACTGTTTTTT. The variable domain in full, with the rest retrieved from reference TRBV5-6 and TRBJ1-4, is DAGVTQSPTHLIKTRGQQVTLRCSPKSGHDTVSWYQQALGQGPQFIFQYYEEEERQRGNFPDRFSGHQFPNYSSELNVNALLLGDSALYLCASSFYGTYEKLFFGSGTQLSVL.

In its sample, this clonotype was seen many times. This sequence joins TRBV29-1 and TRBJ1-4; D gene uncertain. Germline lookup yields CDR1 SQVTM and CDR2 ANQGSEA. The germline V and J ends were trimmed by 7 bases and 0 bases, with 15 bases remaining between them. The CDR3 sequence is 15 residues long. CDR3 in DNA: TGCAGCGCCGGACCGTCAGCAGCAACTAATGAAAAACTGTTTTTT. Amino acids: CSAGPSAATNEKLFF.

This clonotype was seen a handful of times. The rearrangement links TRBV7-6 to TRBJ1-1, with unresolved D. The length of the CDR3 is 17 residues. V was shortened by 0 bases and J by 0 bases, with 14 bases between the two germline ends. CDR1 is SGHVS, CDR2 FNYEAQ, per germline. CDR3 loop: CASSLAPGPIVNTEAFF. In DNA, the CDR3 is TGTGCCAGCAGCTTAGCCCCGGGCCCCATAGTGAACACTGAAGCTTTCTTT.

This clonotype was seen repeatedly, ten times or more. This chain links TRBV20-1 with TRBJ1-1, with a tentative D call TRBD1 (5 bases). Germline V CDR1 and CDR2: DFQATT, SNEGSKA (reference sequence). The germline V and J ends were trimmed by 6 bases and 5 bases, with 16 bases remaining between them. The CDR3 has 13 amino acids. CDR3: CSASTGLVTEAFF. The CDR3 nucleotides read TGCAGTGCGTCGACGGGGCTGGTGACTGAAGCTTTCTTT.

This clonotype was recorded a few times. This chain uses TRBV7-9 with TRBJ2-5; the D gene is possibly TRBD1 (5 bases). The germline V gene has CDR1 SEHNR and CDR2 FQNEAQ (reference sequence). V lost 10 bases to trimming and J lost 1 base, with 10 bases between them. The CDR3 contains 12 residues. CDR3 in amino acids: CATSGLQETQYF. The CDR3 region has the DNA TGTGCCACCTCAGGGCTCCAAGAGACCCAGTACTTC.

Notes on this clonotype: The germline gene is not matched at one end of the junction; a read error may be the cause. The rearrangement joins TRBV7-9 to TRBJ1-1, with a weak D call TRBD1 (6 bases). The CDR3 consists of 16 residues. The germline gives CDR1 SEHNR, CDR2 FQNEAQ (reference sequence). CDR3 sequence: CGSSLVGAGLNTEAFF. In nucleotides, the CDR3 is TGTGGCAGCAGCTTGGTGGGGGCGGGACTGAACACTGAAGCTTTCTTT. The full variable domain, in which reference TRBV7-9 and TRBJ1-1 provide the parts outside the CDR3, is DTGVSQNPRHKITKRGQNVTFRCDPISEHNRLYWYRQTLGQGPEFLTYFQNEAQLEKSRLLSDRFSAERPKGSFSTLEIQRTEQGDSAMYLCGSSLVGAGLNTEAFFGQGTRLTVV.

There are many counts of this clonotype. CDR3 sequence (DNA): TGTGCCAGCAGTTGGACTAGCGGGATCGAGACCCAGTACTTC. Its protein is CASSWTSGIETQYF. The chain recombines TRBV12-3 or TRBV12-4 with TRBJ2-5, with 12 bases identical to TRBD2. After removal of 4 bases from V and 5 bases from J, the junction contained 2 bases not matched to a gene. This CDR3 contains 14 residues.

The V call is TRBV5-1, the J call TRBJ2-7; tentative D call: TRBD2 (5 bases). The CDR3 sequence is 15 residues long. V was pared by 0 bases and J by 1 base, with 11 bases between. CDR1 and CDR2 from the germline V gene are SGHRS and YFSETQ. CDR3 in DNA: TGCGCCAGCAGCTTGGTTCTTAGAGGGTCCTACGAGCAGTACTTC. Amino acid sequence: CASSLVLRGSYEQYF.

The rearrangement uses TRBV29-1 and TRBJ2-7; no firm D call. The V end lost 7 bases, the J end lost 7 bases, and 14 bases lay between the germline ends. CDR1 is SQVTM, CDR2 ANQGSEA, per germline. The CDR3 totals 11 residues. As DNA, the CDR3 is TGCAGCGCCCTCGACATACAAGAGCAGTACTTC. Its translation: CSALDIQEQYF.

There are many counts of this clonotype. The chain has TRBV7-9 and TRBJ2-1; D uncertain. The CDR3 totals 13 residues. With 2 bases removed from V and 8 bases from J, the gap between germline ends came to 10 bases. In germline, CDR1 is SEHNR, CDR2 FQNEAQ (reference sequence). The CDR3 loop reads CASSLSVRDEQFF. The CDR3 DNA sequence: TGTGCCAGCAGCTTATCAGTTCGAGATGAGCAGTTCTTC.

In the case of this clonotype: A much larger clonotype is one base distant, so this may be a read error. The chain recombines TRBV28 with TRBJ2-3, with D uncertain. The CDR3 length is 14 residues. Germline lookup yields CDR1 MDHEN and CDR2 SYDVKM. The CDR3 nucleotides read TGTGCCGTACCCAAGTCGGGTATCCCAGATGCGCAGTATTTT. It translates to CAVPKSGIPDAQYF.

A remark on this clonotype: A read error is possible here, since a much larger clone lies one base away. The gene calls are TRBV20-1 and TRBJ2-7, with 7 bases aligning to TRBD1. The CDR3 is 15 amino acids. Per the germline V gene, CDR1 is DFQATT and CDR2 is SNEGSKA (reference sequence). The CDR3 DNA reads as TGCAATGCTAGCCCTCCGGGACAGAGTTTAAGCGGGCAGTACTTC. This gives the protein CNASPPGQSLSGQYF.

The gene calls are TRBV6-2 or TRBV6-3 and TRBJ2-3; no firm D call. Trimming stripped 4 bases from V and 2 bases from J, with 10 bases between. Germline V gene data show CDR1 as MNHEY and CDR2 as SVGEGT. The CDR3 spans 14 residues. DNA of the CDR3: TGTGCCAGCAGTTTTGCCGTCTCCACAGATACGCAGTATTTT. This codes for CASSFAVSTDTQYF.